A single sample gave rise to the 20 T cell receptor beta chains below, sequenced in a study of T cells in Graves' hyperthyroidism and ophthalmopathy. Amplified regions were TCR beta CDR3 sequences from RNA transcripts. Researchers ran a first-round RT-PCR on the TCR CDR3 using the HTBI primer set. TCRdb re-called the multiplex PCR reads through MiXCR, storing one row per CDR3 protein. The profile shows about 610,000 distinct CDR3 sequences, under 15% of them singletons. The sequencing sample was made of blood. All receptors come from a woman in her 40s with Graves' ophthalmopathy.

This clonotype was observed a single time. The CDR3 DNA follows: TGCGCCAGCAGTCGTGATGTACAGGTTAACTATGGCTACACCTTC. Its protein product is CASSRDVQVNYGYTF. The chain combines TRBV5-1 with TRBJ1-2, with D maybe TRBD1 (5 bases). CDR3 size: 15 residues. Germline values: CDR1 SGHRS, CDR2 YFSETQ. Trimming removed 5 bases from V and 1 base from J, with 15 bases in between.

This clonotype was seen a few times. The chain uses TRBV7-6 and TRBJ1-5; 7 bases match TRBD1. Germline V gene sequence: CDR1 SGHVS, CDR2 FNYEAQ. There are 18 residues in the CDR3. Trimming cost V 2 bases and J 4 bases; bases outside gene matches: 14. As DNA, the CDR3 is TGTGCCAGCAGCTTATTATATGGGGGGACAGCTGGTAATCAGCCCCAGCATTTT. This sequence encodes CASSLLYGGTAGNQPQHF.

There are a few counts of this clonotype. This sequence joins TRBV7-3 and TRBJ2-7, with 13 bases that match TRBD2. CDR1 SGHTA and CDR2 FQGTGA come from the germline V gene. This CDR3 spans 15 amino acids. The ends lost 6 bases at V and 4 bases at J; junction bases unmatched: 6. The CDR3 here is CASRELAGGPYEQYF. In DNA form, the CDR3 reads TGTGCCAGCAGGGAACTAGCGGGAGGGCCGTACGAGCAGTACTTC.

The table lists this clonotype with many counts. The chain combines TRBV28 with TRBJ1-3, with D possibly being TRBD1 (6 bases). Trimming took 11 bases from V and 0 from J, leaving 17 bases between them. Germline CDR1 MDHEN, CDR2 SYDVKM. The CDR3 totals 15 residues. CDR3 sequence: CACTGQTYSGNTIYF. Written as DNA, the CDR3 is TGTGCCTGCACAGGACAGACCTACTCTGGAAACACCATATATTTT.

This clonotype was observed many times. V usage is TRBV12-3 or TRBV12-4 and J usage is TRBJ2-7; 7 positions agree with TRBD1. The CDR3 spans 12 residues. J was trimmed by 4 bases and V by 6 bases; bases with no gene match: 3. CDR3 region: CASRQGPYEQYF. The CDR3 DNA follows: TGTGCCAGCAGACAGGGGCCTTACGAGCAGTACTTC.

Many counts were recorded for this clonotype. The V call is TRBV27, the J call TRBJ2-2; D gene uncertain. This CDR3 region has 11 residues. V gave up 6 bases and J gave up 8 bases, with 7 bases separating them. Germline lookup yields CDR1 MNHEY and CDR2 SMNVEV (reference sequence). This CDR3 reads CASRSLGELFF. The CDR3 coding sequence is TGTGCCAGCAGATCGCTGGGGGAGCTGTTTTTT.

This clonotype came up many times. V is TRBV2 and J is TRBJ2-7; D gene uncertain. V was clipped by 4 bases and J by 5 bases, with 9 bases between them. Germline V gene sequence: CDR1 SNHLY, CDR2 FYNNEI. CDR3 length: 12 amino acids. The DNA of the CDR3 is TGTGCCAGCAGTGTGCAGGCCGACGAGCAGTACTTC. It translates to CASSVQADEQYF.

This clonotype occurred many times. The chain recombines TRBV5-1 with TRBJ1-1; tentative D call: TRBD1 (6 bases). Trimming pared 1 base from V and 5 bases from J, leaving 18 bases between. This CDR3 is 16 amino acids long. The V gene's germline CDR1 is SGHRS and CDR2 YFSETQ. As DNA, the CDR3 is TGCGCCAGCAGCTTGAGGAGCTCAGGGGCCTGGACTGAAGCTTTCTTT. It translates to CASSLRSSGAWTEAFF.

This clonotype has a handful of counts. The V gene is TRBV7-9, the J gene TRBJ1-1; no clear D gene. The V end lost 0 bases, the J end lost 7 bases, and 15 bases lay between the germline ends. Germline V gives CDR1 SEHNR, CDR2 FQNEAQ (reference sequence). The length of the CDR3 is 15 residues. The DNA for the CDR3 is TGTGCCAGCAGCTTAGCACAGTCGCTAGAAGATGAAGCTTTCTTT. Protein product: CASSLAQSLEDEAFF.

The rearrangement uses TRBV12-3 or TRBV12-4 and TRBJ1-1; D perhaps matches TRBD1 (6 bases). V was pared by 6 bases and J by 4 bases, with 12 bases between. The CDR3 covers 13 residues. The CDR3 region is CASRLPDSTEAFF. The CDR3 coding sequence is TGTGCCAGCAGACTCCCGGACAGCACTGAAGCTTTCTTT.

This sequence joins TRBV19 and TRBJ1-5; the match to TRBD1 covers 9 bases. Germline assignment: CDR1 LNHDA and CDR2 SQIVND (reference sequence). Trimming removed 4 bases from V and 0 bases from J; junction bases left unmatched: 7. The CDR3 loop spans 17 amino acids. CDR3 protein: CASSTRDRAYSNQPQHF. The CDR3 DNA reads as TGTGCCAGTAGTACACGGGACAGGGCTTATAGCAATCAGCCCCAGCATTTT. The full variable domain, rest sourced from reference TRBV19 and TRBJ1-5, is DGGITQSPKYLFRKEGQNVTLSCEQNLNHDAMYWYRQDPGQGLRLIYYSQIVNDFQKGDIAEGYSVSREKKESFPLTVTSAQKNPTAFYLCASSTRDRAYSNQPQHFGDGTRLSIL.

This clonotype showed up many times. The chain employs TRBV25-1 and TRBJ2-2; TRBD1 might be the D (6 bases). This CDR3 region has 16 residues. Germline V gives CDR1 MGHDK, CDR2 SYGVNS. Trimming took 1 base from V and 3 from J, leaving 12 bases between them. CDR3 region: CASSEWDEGDTGELFF. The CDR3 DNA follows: TGTGCCAGCAGTGAATGGGACGAGGGGGACACCGGGGAGCTGTTTTTT.

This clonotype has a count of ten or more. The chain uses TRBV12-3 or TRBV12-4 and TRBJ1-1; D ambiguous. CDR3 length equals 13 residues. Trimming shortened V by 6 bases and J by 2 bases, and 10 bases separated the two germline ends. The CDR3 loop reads CASRSLANTEAFF. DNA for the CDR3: TGTGCCAGCAGGTCCCTGGCTAACACTGAAGCTTTCTTT.

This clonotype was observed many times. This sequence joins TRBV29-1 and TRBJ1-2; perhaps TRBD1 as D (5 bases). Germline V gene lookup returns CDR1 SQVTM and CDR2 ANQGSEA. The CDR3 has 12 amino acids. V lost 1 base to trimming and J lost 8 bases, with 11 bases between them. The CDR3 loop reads CSVEGPGQGYTF. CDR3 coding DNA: TGCAGCGTTGAAGGCCCAGGGCAAGGCTACACCTTC.

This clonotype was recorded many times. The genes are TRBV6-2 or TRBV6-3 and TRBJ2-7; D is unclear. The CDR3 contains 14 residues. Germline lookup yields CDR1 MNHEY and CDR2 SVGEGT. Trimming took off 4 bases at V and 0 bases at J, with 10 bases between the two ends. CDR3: CASSSDRSSYEQYF. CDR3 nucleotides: TGTGCCAGCAGTTCGGACCGTTCCTCCTACGAGCAGTACTTC.

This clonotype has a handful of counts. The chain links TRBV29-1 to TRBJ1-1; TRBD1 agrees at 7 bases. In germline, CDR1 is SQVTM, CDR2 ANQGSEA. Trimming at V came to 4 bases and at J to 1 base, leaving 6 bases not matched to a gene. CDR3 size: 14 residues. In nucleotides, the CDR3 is TGCAGCGTTGCTACAGGGGCCCAGAACACTGAAGCTTTCTTT. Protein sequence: CSVATGAQNTEAFF.

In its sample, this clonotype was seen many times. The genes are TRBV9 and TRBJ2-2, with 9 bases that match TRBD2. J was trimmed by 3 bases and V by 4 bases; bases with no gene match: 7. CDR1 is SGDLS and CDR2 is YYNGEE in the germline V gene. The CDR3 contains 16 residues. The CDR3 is CASSTGGGRDTGELFF. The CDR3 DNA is TGTGCCAGCAGCACCGGAGGCGGGAGGGACACCGGGGAGCTGTTTTTT.

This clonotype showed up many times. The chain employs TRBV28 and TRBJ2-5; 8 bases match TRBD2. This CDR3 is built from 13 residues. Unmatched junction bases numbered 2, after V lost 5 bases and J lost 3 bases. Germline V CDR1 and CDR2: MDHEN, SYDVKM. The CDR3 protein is CASSREGKETQYF. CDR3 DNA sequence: TGTGCCAGCAGTCGGGAGGGTAAAGAGACCCAGTACTTC. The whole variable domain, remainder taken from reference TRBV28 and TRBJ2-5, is DVKVTQSSRYLVKRTGEKVFLECVQDMDHENMFWYRQDPGLGLRLIYFSYDVKMKEKGDIPEGYSVSREKKERFSLILESASTNQTSMYLCASSREGKETQYFGPGTRLLVL.

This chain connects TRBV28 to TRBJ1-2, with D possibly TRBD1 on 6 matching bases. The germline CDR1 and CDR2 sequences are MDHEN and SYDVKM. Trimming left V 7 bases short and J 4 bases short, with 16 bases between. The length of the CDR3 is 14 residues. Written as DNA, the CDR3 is TGTGCCAGCATGACAGGCGAGAGAACCTATGGCTACACCTTC. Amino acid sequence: CASMTGERTYGYTF.

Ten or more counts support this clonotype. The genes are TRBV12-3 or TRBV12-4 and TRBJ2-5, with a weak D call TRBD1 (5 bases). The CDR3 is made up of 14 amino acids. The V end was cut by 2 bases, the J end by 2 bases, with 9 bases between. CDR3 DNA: TGTGCCAGCAGTTTACTGGCAGGGCAAGAGACCCAGTACTTC. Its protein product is CASSLLAGQETQYF.